The T cell receptor beta chain described here comes from a study of T-cell reconstitution after alpha-beta-depleted transplantation in children. General study points: Newly made T cells mostly supplied T-cell counts and diversity one year after transplant. Surviving recipient cells, namely T cells and thymic progenitors, were the source of high day-60 TCRbeta diversity in some patients.

In its sample, this clonotype was seen a few times. As yet, its antigen is unknown. TCRbeta library preparation incorporated unique molecular identifiers. Each CDR3 protein is one row after TCRdb ran MiXCR on the PCR reads. Altogether about 200,000 distinct CDR3 sequences are present, about 7% being singletons, with the ten largest covering 5.5% to 6.5%. V lost 1 base, J lost 4 bases, and 5 bases lay in between. The CDR3 is made up of 13 amino acids. Germline CDR1 reads LGHNA; CDR2 reads YSLEER. This specimen was PBMCs, taken before TCRalphabeta/CD19-depleted stem cell transplant. The source of this sequence is a boy younger than 10 with acute lymphoblastic leukemia, due to receive a stem cell transplant. The chain uses TRBV4-3 and TRBJ1-3; D gene unclear. The CDR3 reads CASSQVQGNTIYF. CDR3 nucleotide sequence: TGCGCCAGCAGCCAAGTCCAGGGAAACACCATATATTTT.